Sequencing of this TCR beta chain was carried out in a study of T-cell reconstitution after alpha-beta-depleted transplantation in children. A TCRbeta library incorporating unique molecular identifiers was prepared. TCRdb reprocessed the PCR reads with MiXCR, giving one entry per CDR3 protein. The sample includes roughly 4,200 distinct CDR3 sequences, approximately 20% seen only once; the top ten take less than 60%. Regarding the study as a whole: Reported findings indicate that, about two months after transplant, alpha-beta T cells came from several hundred expanded clones, which were derived from non-depleted graft cells.

This clonotype is labeled medium-sized. The antigen is unknown. This receptor was obtained from a male patient aged 2 to 9 who had a stem cell transplant for acute lymphoblastic leukemia, so the T cells may come from the graft donor. The material sequenced was PBMCs, mostly from graft donor cells, taken 180 days after TCRalphabeta/CD19-depleted stem cell transplant.

CDR3 amino acids: CASSEAPLGFRTEAFF. The CDR3 DNA reads as TGTGCCAGCAGTGAAGCCCCCCTAGGTTTCCGCACTGAAGCTTTCTTT. The chain recombines TRBV6-1 with TRBJ1-1; D is uncertain. Germline V gene data show CDR1 as MNHNS and CDR2 as SASEGT. V was cut by 0 bases and J by 4 bases, with 15 bases left in between. There are 16 residues in the CDR3.